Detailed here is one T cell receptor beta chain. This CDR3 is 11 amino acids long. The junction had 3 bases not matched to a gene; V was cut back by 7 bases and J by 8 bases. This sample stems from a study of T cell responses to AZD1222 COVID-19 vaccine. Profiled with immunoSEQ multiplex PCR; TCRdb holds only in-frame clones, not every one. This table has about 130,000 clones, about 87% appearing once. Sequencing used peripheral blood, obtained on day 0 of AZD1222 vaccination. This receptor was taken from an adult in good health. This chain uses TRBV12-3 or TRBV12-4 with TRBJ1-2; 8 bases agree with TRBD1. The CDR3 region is CASTGGLGYTF. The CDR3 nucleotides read TGTGCCAGCACAGGGGGCCTGGGCTACACCTTC.